This T cell receptor beta chain originates from a study of T cell responses to AZD1222 COVID-19 vaccine. Regarding the study as a whole: Only a handful of AZD1222 recipients, several in all, had baseline seropositivity. Sampling captured repertoires only after the peak T cell response.

Germline CDR1 is MGHRA and CDR2 is YSYEKL. Losses at the gene ends were 1 base for V and 7 bases for J; bases not matched to a gene: 9. CDR3 length: 15 amino acids. To note about this clone: Its specificity is unknown.

Measured with immunoSEQ multiplex PCR; TCRdb has only the in-frame clones, and not every one. In the table there are over 90,000 clones, 90% of which are singletons. This chain joins TRBV4-1 and TRBJ1-2; 7 bases map to TRBD1. Here the sequenced sample was peripheral blood, taken on day 0 of AZD1222 vaccination. The sequence derives from an adult in good health. The DNA for the CDR3 is TGCGCCAGCAGCCAAGCCACCCCCCGGACAGGTGGCTACACCTTC. Translated: CASSQATPRTGGYTF.